This entry lists 17 T cell receptor beta chains sequenced from one sample in a study of type 1 regulatory T cells. Whole-study results and caveats: Compared with non-Tr1 cells, Tr1 cells showed a narrower TCR repertoire.

These TCRs' antigens remain unknown. TCRdb analysed the reads with MiXCR anew, one entry per CDR3 protein. The repertoire includes about 71,000 distinct CDR3 sequences, less than 25% of them detected once, and less than 10% sits in the top ten. Sequencing was carried out using cultured type 1 regulatory T (Tr1) cells, either the whole culture or a sorted fraction (not recorded which). The receptor source for this set is a human donor in good health.

The rearrangement uses TRBV20-1 and TRBJ2-7; 8 positions match TRBD1. There are 15 residues in the CDR3. V was clipped by 0 bases and J by 0 bases; unmatched bases: 4. Germline V gene sequence: CDR1 DFQATT, CDR2 SNEGSKA (reference sequence). The CDR3 is CSARDLGQVSYEQYF. CDR3 nucleotides: TGCAGTGCTAGAGATTTGGGACAGGTCTCCTACGAGCAGTACTTC.

This rearrangement joins TRBV20-1 to TRBJ2-1; D is unresolved. The CDR3 runs to 13 residues. Between the trimmed V and J ends, which lost 0 bases and 6 bases, there was a span of 9 bases. Germline CDR1 reads DFQATT; CDR2 reads SNEGSKA (reference sequence). DNA for the CDR3: TGCAGTGCTAGAGATTATACGGGCAATGAGCAGTTCTTC. Translation: CSARDYTGNEQFF.

A few counts support this clonotype. The gene calls are TRBV5-8 and TRBJ2-3; no firm D call. Trimming left V 0 bases short and J 2 bases short, with 4 bases between. The CDR3 spans 13 residues. Germline-derived CDR1 and CDR2 are SGHTS and YDEGEE. CDR3 region: CASSLAPTDTQYF. CDR3 bases: TGTGCCAGCAGCTTGGCCCCCACAGATACGCAGTATTTT. Full variable domain (missing parts from reference TRBV5-8 and TRBJ2-3): EAGVTQSPTHLIKTRGQQATLRCSPISGHTSVYWYQQALGLGLQFLLWYDEGEERNRGNFPPRFSGRQFPNYSSELNVNALELEDSALYLCASSLAPTDTQYFGPGTRLTVL.

The rearrangement joins TRBV6-1 to TRBJ2-2; D not resolved. This CDR3 region has 15 residues. The germline CDR1 and CDR2 sequences are MNHNS and SASEGT. Trimming took off 4 bases at V and 0 bases at J, with 9 bases between the two ends. The CDR3 reads CASSAIQTNTGELFF. CDR3 bases: TGTGCCAGCAGTGCGATCCAGACGAACACCGGGGAGCTGTTTTTT.

About this clonotype: A much larger clone differs by one base, so this may be a read error. The chain employs TRBV5-1 and TRBJ1-2, with 7 bases identical to TRBD1. CDR1 is SGHRS, CDR2 YFSETQ, per germline. The CDR3 has 14 residues. V shed 2 bases, J shed 7 bases, and the junction held 8 bases outside the gene matches. CDR3 in amino acids: CASSLTGERRGYTF. For the CDR3, the DNA is TGCGCCAGCAGCTTAACAGGGGAAAGGCGTGGCTACACCTTC.

Ten or more counts support this clonotype. The V call is TRBV5-6, the J call TRBJ2-4, with 10 bases aligning to TRBD1. V lost 0 bases and J lost 5; bases outside the gene matches: 5. Germline CDR1 is SGHDT and CDR2 is YYEEEE. The CDR3 length is 16 residues. CDR3 residues: CASSLVGTGDENIQYF. The DNA for the CDR3 is TGTGCCAGCAGCTTGGTCGGGACAGGGGATGAAAACATTCAGTACTTC.

The V gene is TRBV9, the J gene TRBJ2-2; TRBD1 might be the D (6 bases). Germline-derived CDR1 and CDR2 are SGDLS and YYNGEE. The CDR3 spans 15 residues. Trimming shortened V by 1 base and J by 6 bases, and 13 bases separated the two germline ends. The CDR3 loop reads CASSVQGKISGELFF. CDR3 in DNA: TGTGCCAGCAGCGTACAGGGGAAAATTTCCGGGGAGCTGTTTTTT.

In regard to this clonotype: Without the conserved terminal phenylalanine or tryptophan, this CDR3 likely stems from a read error. No DNA is shown, since the ends of the CDR3 on it are uncertain; the CDR3 is the one TCRdb lists. The chain links TRBV6-6 to TRBJ2-4; TRBD2 is the table's D call and was not checked against the DNA. Germline V gene sequence: CDR1 MNHNY, CDR2 SVGAGI (reference sequence). Counting both end residues, the CDR3 totals 13 amino acids. The CDR3 sequence is CASSYERTSGGAV.

The sample holds a few counts of this clonotype. The chain employs TRBV7-2 and TRBJ2-1; D is unclear. V gave up 1 base and J gave up 15 bases, with 10 bases separating them. CDR1 and CDR2 (germline): SGHTA, FQGNSA. The length of the CDR3 is 11 residues. The CDR3 coding sequence is TGTGCCAGCAGCTTAGGCCTCGTGCTGTTCTTC. Encoded protein: CASSLGLVLFF.

This clonotype was counted between two and nine times. This sequence joins TRBV7-9 and TRBJ2-1, with D perhaps matching TRBD2 (5 bases). Germline V gene sequence: CDR1 SEHNR, CDR2 FQNEAQ (reference sequence). V was cut by 5 bases and J by 0 bases, with 11 bases left in between. The CDR3 is 15 amino acids. The CDR3 DNA follows: TGTGCCAGCAGCCCCGGGGTAGACTCCTACAATGAGCAGTTCTTC. Translation gives CASSPGVDSYNEQFF.

The CDR3 DNA reads TGTGCCTGGAGAGGGGGCGCAGCTGGAAACACCATATATTTT. Translating gives CAWRGGAAGNTIYF. V gene TRBV30 combines with J gene TRBJ1-3; 7 bases agree with TRBD1. V lost 3 bases and J lost 2; bases outside the gene matches: 4. Germline V CDR1 and CDR2: GTSNPN, SVGIG (reference sequence). The CDR3 is 14 residues long.

V gene TRBV2 combines with J gene TRBJ2-6, with a possible D match to TRBD1 (5 bases). The CDR3 consists of 14 residues. The V and J ends lost 6 bases and 0 bases respectively, with 6 bases between them. CDR1 is SNHLY, CDR2 FYNNEI, per germline. The CDR3: CASRQGSGANVLTF. The DNA for the CDR3 is TGTGCCAGCAGGCAGGGCTCTGGGGCCAACGTCCTGACTTTC.

This sequence joins TRBV7-7 and TRBJ2-7; no firm D call. The CDR3 sequence is 12 residues long. Germline V gene lookup returns CDR1 SSHAT and CDR2 FNYEAQ (reference sequence). V lost 5 bases to trimming and J lost 2 bases, with 7 bases between them. The CDR3 DNA reads TGTGCCAGCAGCGTGGGCCCCTACGAGCAGTACTTC. Protein sequence: CASSVGPYEQYF. Supplemented by reference TRBV7-7 and TRBJ2-7, the full variable domain reads GAGVSQSPRYKVTKRGQDVTLRCDPISSHATLYWYQQALGQGPEFLTYFNYEAQPDKSGLPSDRFSAERPEGSISTLTIQRTEQRDSAMYRCASSVGPYEQYFGPGTRLTVT.

This sequence joins TRBV7-2 and TRBJ2-3; 7 bases are a match to TRBD2. V trimming: 2 bases; J trimming: 8 bases; junction bases outside the gene matches: 13. CDR1 is SGHTA, CDR2 FQGNSA, per germline. The CDR3 consists of 16 residues. The CDR3, as DNA: TGTGCCAGCAGCTTAAAGAGCGGGACTCATCCATCTACGCAGTATTTT. Its protein product is CASSLKSGTHPSTQYF. The full variable domain, its missing parts supplied by reference TRBV7-2 and TRBJ2-3, is GAGVSQSPSNKVTEKGKDVELRCDPISGHTALYWYRQSLGQGLEFLIYFQGNSAPDKSGLPSDRFSAERTGGSVSTLTIQRTQQEDSAVYLCASSLKSGTHPSTQYFGPGTRLTVL.

The chain recombines TRBV20-1 with TRBJ2-3; no clear D gene. Trimming left V 4 bases short and J 1 base short, with 12 bases between. The CDR3 runs 14 residues. CDR1 and CDR2 from the germline V gene are DFQATT and SNEGSKA (reference sequence). CDR3: CSAKDLQGTDTQYF. The CDR3 DNA reads TGCAGTGCTAAGGACCTGCAGGGCACAGATACGCAGTATTTT.

The DNA of the CDR3 is TGTGCCAGTTCCCCCCTGGCAGCGAACACTGAAGCTTTCTTT. It is translated as CASSPLAANTEAFF. V gene TRBV19 combines with J gene TRBJ1-1; D is ambiguous. Germline values: CDR1 LNHDA, CDR2 SQIVND (reference sequence). V lost 8 bases and J 1 base, leaving 14 bases between the germline ends. CDR3 length: 14 amino acids.

The V gene is TRBV18, the J gene TRBJ2-1; TRBD2 aligns across 11 bases. The junction had 3 bases not matched to a gene; V was cut back by 6 bases and J by 2 bases. There are 15 residues in the CDR3. CDR1 is KGHSH and CDR2 is LQKENI in the germline V gene. The CDR3 bases are TGTGCCAGCTCGCTGACTAGCGGGACCTACAATGAGCAGTTCTTC. The encoded protein is CASSLTSGTYNEQFF.